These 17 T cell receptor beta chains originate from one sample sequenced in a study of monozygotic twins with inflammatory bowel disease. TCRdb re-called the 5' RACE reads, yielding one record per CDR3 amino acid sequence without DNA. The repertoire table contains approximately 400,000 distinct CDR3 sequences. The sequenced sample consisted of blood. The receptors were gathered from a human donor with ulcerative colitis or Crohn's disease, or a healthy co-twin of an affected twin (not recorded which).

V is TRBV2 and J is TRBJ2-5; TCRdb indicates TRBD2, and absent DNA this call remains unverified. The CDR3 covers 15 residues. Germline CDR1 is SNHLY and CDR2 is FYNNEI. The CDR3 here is CASSEVAGGQETQYF.

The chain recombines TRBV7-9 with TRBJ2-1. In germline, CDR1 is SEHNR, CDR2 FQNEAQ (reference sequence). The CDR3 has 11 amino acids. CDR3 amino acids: CASRVSEEQFF.

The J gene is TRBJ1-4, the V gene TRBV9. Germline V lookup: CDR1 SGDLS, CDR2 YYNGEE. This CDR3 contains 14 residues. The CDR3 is CASSTPAGGEKLFF.

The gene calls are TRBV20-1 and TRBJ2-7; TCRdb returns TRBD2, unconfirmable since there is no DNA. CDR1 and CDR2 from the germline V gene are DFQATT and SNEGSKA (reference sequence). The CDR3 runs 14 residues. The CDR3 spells CSASRDSRSYEQYF.

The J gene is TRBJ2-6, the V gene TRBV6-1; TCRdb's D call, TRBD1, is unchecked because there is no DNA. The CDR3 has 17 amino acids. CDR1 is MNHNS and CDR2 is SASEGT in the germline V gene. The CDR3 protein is CASSTGDLTGGANVLTF.

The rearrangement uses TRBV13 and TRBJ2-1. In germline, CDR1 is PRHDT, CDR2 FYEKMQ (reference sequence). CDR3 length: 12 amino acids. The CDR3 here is CASSSGRDEQFF. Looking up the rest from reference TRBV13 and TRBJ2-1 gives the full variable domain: AAGVIQSPRHLIKEKRETATLKCYPIPRHDTVYWYQQGPGQDPQFLISFYEKMQSDKGSIPDRFSAQQFSDYHSELNMSSLELGDSALYFCASSSGRDEQFFGPGTRLTVL.

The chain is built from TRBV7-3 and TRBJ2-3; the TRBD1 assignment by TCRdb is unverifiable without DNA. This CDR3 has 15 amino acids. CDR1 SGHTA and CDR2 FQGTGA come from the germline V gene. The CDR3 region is CASSQGQRNTDTQYF.

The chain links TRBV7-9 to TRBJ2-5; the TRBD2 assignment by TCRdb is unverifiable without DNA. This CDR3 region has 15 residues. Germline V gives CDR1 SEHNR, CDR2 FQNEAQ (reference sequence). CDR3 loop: CASSDTSGSQETQYF.

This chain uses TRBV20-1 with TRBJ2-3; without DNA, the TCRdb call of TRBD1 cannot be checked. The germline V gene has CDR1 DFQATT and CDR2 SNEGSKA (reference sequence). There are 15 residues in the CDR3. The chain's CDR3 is CSARGVTGSTGTQYF.

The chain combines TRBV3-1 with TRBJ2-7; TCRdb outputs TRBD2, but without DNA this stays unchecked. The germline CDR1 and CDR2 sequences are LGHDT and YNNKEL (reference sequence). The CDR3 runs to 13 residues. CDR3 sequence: CASSQDRGTSKYF.

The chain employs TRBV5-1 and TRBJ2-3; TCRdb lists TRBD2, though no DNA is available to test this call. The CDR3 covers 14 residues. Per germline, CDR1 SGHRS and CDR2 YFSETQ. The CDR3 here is CASSSERSTDTQYF.

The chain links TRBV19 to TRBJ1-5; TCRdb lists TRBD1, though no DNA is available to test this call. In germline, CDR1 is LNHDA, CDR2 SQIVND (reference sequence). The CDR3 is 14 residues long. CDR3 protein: CASSKGTDNQPQHF.

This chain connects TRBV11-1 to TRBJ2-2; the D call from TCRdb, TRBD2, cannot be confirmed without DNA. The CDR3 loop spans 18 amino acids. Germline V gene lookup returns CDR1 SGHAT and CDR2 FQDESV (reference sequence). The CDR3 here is CASSSFRTSGPNTGELFF.

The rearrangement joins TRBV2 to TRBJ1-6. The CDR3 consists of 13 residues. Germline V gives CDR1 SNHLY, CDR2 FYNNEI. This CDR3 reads CASSEVSNSPLHF.

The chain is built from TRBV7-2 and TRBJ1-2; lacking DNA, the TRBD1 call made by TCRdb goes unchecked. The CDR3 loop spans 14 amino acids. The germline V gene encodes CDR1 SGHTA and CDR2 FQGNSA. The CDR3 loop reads CASSDHRGNYGYTF.

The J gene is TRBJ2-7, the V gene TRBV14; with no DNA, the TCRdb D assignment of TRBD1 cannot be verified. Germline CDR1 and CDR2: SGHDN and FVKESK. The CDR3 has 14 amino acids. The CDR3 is CASSPYRETYEQYF. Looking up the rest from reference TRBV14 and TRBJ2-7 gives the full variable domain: EAGVTQFPSHSVIEKGQTVTLRCDPISGHDNLYWYRRVMGKEIKFLLHFVKESKQDESGMPNNRFLAERTGGTYSTLKVQPAELEDSGVYFCASSPYRETYEQYFGPGTRLTVT.

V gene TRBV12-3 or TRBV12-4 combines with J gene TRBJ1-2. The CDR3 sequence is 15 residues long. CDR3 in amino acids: CASSLGLPAGYGYTF.